This is a list of T cell receptor beta chains from one sample in a study of a mutant IDH1 vaccine in newly diagnosed glioma. No antigens are known for them. TCRdb keeps only in-frame clones here, not all; method: immunoSEQ multiplex PCR. The sample holds around 80,000 clones, approximately 89% seen once. The sample was PBMCs, taken from a glioma patient whose treatment included an IDH1 peptide vaccine. These receptors were collected from a woman in her forties or fifties with glioma. The conserved cysteine and the conserved F or W are not part of the CDR3 here. Clone size, where shown, is once, few, many, or a class for clones that have expanded.

11,TRBJ2-1,TRBV9,-,ASSAGTINEQF
13,TRBJ1-4,TRBV9,once,ASSAGTEKNEKLF
12,TRBJ1-1,TRBV15,-,ATSPQRVGTEAF
13,TRBJ1-1,TRBV18,-,ASSPMVAGVTEAF
13,TRBJ1-4,TRBV7-9,-,ASSQGGVTNEKLF
12,TRBJ2-7,TRBV6-4,-,AGEHRGSGFEQY
13,TRBJ1-2,TRBV6-1,-,ASSPGAGTSRGYT
13,TRBJ1-5,TRBV5-1,-,ASSAQGGGNQPQH
12,TRBJ1-1,TRBV18,few,ASSPGQGGTEAF
12,TRBJ2-7,TRBV7-9,-,ASSLEQGIYEQY
12,TRBJ2-7,TRBV5-1,-,ASTFGTAEYEQY
11,TRBJ1-1,TRBV9,-,ASSVVPGNEAF
11,TRBJ1-1,TRBV29-1,once,SVPRTPNTEAF
9,TRBJ2-1,TRBV30,-,AWSVWEEQF
17,TRBJ1-5,TRBV28,-,ASSPGPHRGVFGNQPQH
10,TRBJ2-5,TRBV6-5,-,ASRTGAETQY
12,TRBJ1-1,TRBV13,-,ASSAQTGLAEAF
12,TRBJ1-4,TRBV28,-,ASSLGGRGEKLF
13,TRBJ1-2,TRBV6-1,-,ASSEGGGSRYGYT
12,TRBJ1-5,TRBV7-8,-,ASSLGQGDQPQH
13,TRBJ1-5,TRBV2,-,ASSEEEGGNQPQH
13,TRBJ2-7,TRBV6-5,-,ASSYGGGAGYEQY
15,TRBJ1-5,TRBV27,-,ASSSGPGQGFNQPQH
13,TRBJ2-7,TRBV6-5,once,ASRAPGQASYEQY
14,TRBJ2-3,TRBV7-9,-,ASSWTSGLSTDTQY
14,TRBJ2-1,TRBV7-8,-,ASSSTRTGSYNEQF
13,TRBJ1-2,TRBV21-1,-,ARLRNVAGRDGYT
13,TRBJ1-1,TRBV5-8,-,ASSLIRTGDTEAF
12,TRBJ1-1,TRBV6-6,-,ASTRGPANTEAF
10,TRBJ1-5,TRBV5-1,-,ASSLPGKTQH
12,TRBJ2-2,TRBV9,-,ASRQGRGTGELF
15,TRBJ2-7,TRBV4-2,-,ASSQPTGLAGRDEQY
13,TRBJ2-7,TRBV10-3,-,AISDNSRGSYEQY
13,TRBJ2-1,TRBV5-1,-,ASSLVASAYNEQF
14,TRBJ2-7,TRBV6-5,-,ASSYSKLAGDYEQY
9,TRBJ2-7,TRBV20-1,-,SLADSYEQY
13,TRBJ2-1,TRBV6-1,-,ASSAGTGSYNEQF
11,TRBJ2-7,TRBV6-1,few,AIHDRVKREQY
13,TRBJ2-7,TRBV21-1,once,ASSKTRRFTYEQY
13,TRBJ2-5,TRBV5-1,-,ASSLLGQYQETQY
15,TRBJ2-2,TRBV28,-,ASITLRTGGRTGELF
10,TRBJ2-2,TRBV19,-,ASSRDTGELF